A selection of T cell receptor beta chains follows, all from one sample in a study of cytomegalovirus exposure and HLA in healthy donors. Profiled with immunoSEQ multiplex PCR; TCRdb holds only in-frame clones, not every one. The sample lists around 150,000 clones; about 83% were seen once. Sequencing was carried out using PBMCs. These receptor sequences come from a woman aged 25 to 39 in good health and CMV-seronegative. CDR3s leave out the opening cysteine and the closing phenylalanine or tryptophan. Size is stated for part of the rows, as once, few or many counts, or as a class when the clone is expanded.

clone size	J gene	V gene	CDR3 protein
.	TRBJ2-5	TRBV6-4	ASSETGGGQETQY
.	TRBJ2-3	TRBV5-1	ASSLISGEPYTQY
.	TRBJ1-2	TRBV27	ASSPGTGVGYT
.	TRBJ2-1	TRBV6-4	ASSDLAGSSYNEQF
.	TRBJ2-7	TRBV6-1	ASSWASGASYEQY
.	TRBJ2-1	TRBV4-2	ASSRLGTSGLYNEQF
.	.	TRBV6-6	ASSHSGGARETQY
.	TRBJ1-2	TRBV14	ASSQELPDRIYGYT
.	TRBJ2-1	TRBV4-1	ASTQGGQGAGNEQF
.	TRBJ1-2	TRBV7-9	SSSRGRGHYT
.	TRBJ2-3	TRBV19	ASTLGASGTDTQY
once	TRBJ2-7	TRBV30	AWSEGPGTSGFSY
.	TRBJ2-1	TRBV7-6	ASSLTTAGGTNEQF
.	TRBJ1-1	TRBV7-9	ASSFGTVVAEAF
many	TRBJ2-5	TRBV6-1	ASSELAGGQETQY
.	TRBJ2-7	TRBV13	ASSLSPGASYEQY
.	TRBJ2-5	TRBV7-2	ASSIRTSRETQY
.	TRBJ2-2	TRBV19	ASSTGHRGSGELF
.	TRBJ1-2	TRBV5-1	ASSEGQNLHYGYT
.	TRBJ2-1	TRBV30	AWMGGNEQF
.	TRBJ2-2	TRBV10-3	AISPGLAGGLNTGELF
.	TRBJ1-1	TRBV19	ASSSVGAVSEAF
.	TRBJ1-5	TRBV6-6	ASSPPTGSNQPQH
.	TRBJ2-7	TRBV13	ASSPLAGAGEQY
.	TRBJ2-1	TRBV5-1	ASSLRTSDNEQF
once	TRBJ2-2	TRBV21-1	ASSKARDRGKRLGMNTGELF
.	TRBJ2-6	TRBV28	ASSSGRATRVGANVLT
.	TRBJ2-7	TRBV7-8	ASSRSWDRGSYEQY
.	TRBJ2-1	TRBV5-1	ASSLSGGHYNEQF
.	TRBJ2-5	TRBV11-2	ASSREQGRQETQY
once	TRBJ1-1	TRBV10-3	AISDGQGGTEAF
few	TRBJ2-7	TRBV7-9	ASSVTGDSYEQY
.	TRBJ2-7	TRBV2	ASTKDFSYEQY
once	TRBJ2-1	TRBV5-1	ASSFRQVTYNEQF
.	TRBJ2-3	TRBV28	ASSLGRPSTDTQY
.	TRBJ2-3	TRBV19	ASGQFLSTDTQY
.	TRBJ2-5	TRBV28	ASSPRVTQETQY
.	TRBJ1-2	TRBV6-5	ASSYEGLSRVGYT
.	TRBJ2-7	TRBV28	ASSDQGRVPYEQY
once	.	TRBV30	AWSSQGTHEQY
few	TRBJ2-7	TRBV28	ASSLLGLAYEQY
.	TRBJ2-1	TRBV9	ASSVTSGGRYEQF